A single sample gave rise to the 9 T cell receptor beta chains below, sequenced in a study of T cells in Graves' hyperthyroidism and ophthalmopathy. Amplified TCR beta CDR3 regions came from RNA transcripts. HTBI primers drove first-round RT-PCR of the TCR CDR3. In TCRdb, the multiplex PCR reads were re-called with MiXCR into one record per CDR3 protein. The sample lists some 800,000 distinct CDR3 sequences; 35% to 45% were seen once. Sample: blood. These receptor sequences come from a man between 18 and 29 years old with Graves' hyperthyroidism.

V gene TRBV19 combines with J gene TRBJ1-1; D possibly corresponds to TRBD1 (5 bases). Germline CDR1 LNHDA, CDR2 SQIVND (reference sequence). Trimming cost V 3 bases and J 0 bases, with 11 bases left between them. The CDR3 sequence is 15 residues long. The CDR3 DNA sequence: TGTGCCAGTAGTATGGGGGAGTTGATGAACACTGAAGCTTTCTTT. The encoded protein is CASSMGELMNTEAFF.

This clonotype was recorded a few times. The chain has TRBV4-1 and TRBJ2-7, with a possible D match to TRBD1 (6 bases). Germline assignment: CDR1 MGHRA and CDR2 YSYEKL. The CDR3 consists of 15 residues. The germline V and J ends were trimmed by 0 bases and 6 bases, with 15 bases remaining between them. The CDR3 region is CASSQDESGAGEQYF. In DNA form, the CDR3 reads TGCGCCAGCAGCCAAGATGAGTCAGGGGCCGGCGAGCAGTACTTC.

This clonotype occurred a few times. This chain links TRBV7-2 with TRBJ2-7; 8 nucleotides line up with TRBD1. V was pared by 4 bases and J by 5 bases, with 7 bases of the junction left unmatched. CDR1 is SGHTA, CDR2 FQGNSA, per germline. The CDR3 is made up of 14 amino acids. In DNA, the CDR3 is TGTGCCAGCAGCTGGGGAGGACAGGGCCACGAGCAGTACTTC. Translated: CASSWGGQGHEQYF.

This clonotype occurred many times. This chain connects TRBV19 to TRBJ1-1; no clear D. Trimming removed 4 bases at V and 0 bases at J, with 9 bases between. This CDR3 comprises 14 residues. Germline CDR1 LNHDA, CDR2 SQIVND (reference sequence). The CDR3: CASSTWTVNTEAFF. The DNA of the CDR3 is TGTGCCAGTAGTACCTGGACGGTGAACACTGAAGCTTTCTTT.

The genes are TRBV29-1 and TRBJ2-5, with D possibly being TRBD1 (8 bases). Germline V gives CDR1 SQVTM, CDR2 ANQGSEA. The CDR3 runs to 13 residues. Trimming stripped 7 bases from V and 5 bases from J, with 17 bases between. CDR3 residues: CSAGTGGAETQYF. The CDR3 region has the DNA TGCAGCGCCGGAACAGGGGGGGCGGAGACCCAGTACTTC.

Here the CDR3 DNA reads TGTGCCAGCAGCCCCGCAGGGGTAGGCTCACCCCTCCACTTT. Translating it yields CASSPAGVGSPLHF. The V call is TRBV12-3 or TRBV12-4, the J call TRBJ1-6; D is possibly TRBD1 (6 bases). The CDR3 sequence is 14 residues long. V shed 6 bases and J shed 10 bases, with 16 bases lying between them.

This clonotype was recorded many times. The chain uses TRBV12-3 or TRBV12-4 and TRBJ2-2; D might be TRBD2 (5 bases). CDR3 length: 11 amino acids. V lost 6 bases and J 6 bases, leaving 5 bases between the germline ends. The CDR3, as DNA: TGTGCCAGCAGGGAGGCCGGGGAGCTGTTTTTT. It encodes CASREAGELFF.

This clonotype was detected many times. The V and J genes are TRBV7-9 and TRBJ2-7, with D hard to call. Trimming removed 5 bases from V and 4 bases from J, with 12 bases in between. The CDR3 runs 13 residues. CDR1 is SEHNR, CDR2 FQNEAQ, per germline (reference sequence). The CDR3 loop is CASSRDTIYEQYF. As DNA, the CDR3 is TGTGCCAGCAGCCGCGACACAATTTACGAGCAGTACTTC.

The gene calls are TRBV5-4 and TRBJ2-5; perhaps TRBD1 as D (6 bases). The CDR3 totals 14 residues. Per germline, CDR1 SGHNT and CDR2 YYREEE (reference sequence). Trimming removed 5 bases at V and 1 base at J, with 12 bases between. The CDR3 region is CASREQGFQETQYF. The CDR3 region has the DNA TGTGCCAGCAGGGAACAGGGATTCCAAGAGACCCAGTACTTC.